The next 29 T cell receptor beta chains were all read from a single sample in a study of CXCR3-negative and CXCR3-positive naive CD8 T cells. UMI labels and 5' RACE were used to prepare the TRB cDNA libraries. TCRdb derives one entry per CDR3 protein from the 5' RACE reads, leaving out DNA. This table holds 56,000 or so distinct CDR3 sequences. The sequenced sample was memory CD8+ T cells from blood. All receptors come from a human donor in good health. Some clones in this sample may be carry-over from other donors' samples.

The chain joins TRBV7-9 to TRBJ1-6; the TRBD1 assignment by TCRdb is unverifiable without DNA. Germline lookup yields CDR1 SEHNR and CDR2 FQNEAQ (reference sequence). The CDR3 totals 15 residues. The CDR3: CASSLARGSNSPLHF.

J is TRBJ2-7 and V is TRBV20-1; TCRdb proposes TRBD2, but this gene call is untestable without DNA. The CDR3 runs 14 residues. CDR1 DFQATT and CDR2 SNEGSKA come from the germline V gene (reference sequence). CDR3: CSARDGTSEYEQYF.

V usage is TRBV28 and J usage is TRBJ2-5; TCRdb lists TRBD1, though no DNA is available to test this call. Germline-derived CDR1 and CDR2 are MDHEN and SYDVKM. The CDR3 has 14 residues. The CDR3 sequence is CASTTRKGAETQYF.

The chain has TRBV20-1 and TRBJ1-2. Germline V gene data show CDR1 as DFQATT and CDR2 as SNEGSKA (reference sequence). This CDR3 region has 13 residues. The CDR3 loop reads CSARDGTSYGYTF.

CDR3 residues: CSVEGAQTGDGNIQYF. The chain recombines TRBV29-1 with TRBJ2-4; TCRdb proposes TRBD1, but this gene call is untestable without DNA. Germline V lookup: CDR1 SQVTM, CDR2 ANQGSEA. This CDR3 spans 16 amino acids.

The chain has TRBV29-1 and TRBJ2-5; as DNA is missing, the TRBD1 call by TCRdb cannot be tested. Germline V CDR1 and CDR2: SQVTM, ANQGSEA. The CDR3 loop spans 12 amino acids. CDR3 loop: CSVTGRQETQYF.

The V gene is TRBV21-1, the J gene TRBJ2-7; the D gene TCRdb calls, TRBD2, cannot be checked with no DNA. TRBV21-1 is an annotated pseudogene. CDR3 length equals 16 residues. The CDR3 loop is CASSKDGPPGGHEQYF.

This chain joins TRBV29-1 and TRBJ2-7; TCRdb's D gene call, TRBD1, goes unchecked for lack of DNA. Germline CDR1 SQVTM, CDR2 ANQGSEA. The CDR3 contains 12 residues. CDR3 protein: CSVRQFTYEQYF.

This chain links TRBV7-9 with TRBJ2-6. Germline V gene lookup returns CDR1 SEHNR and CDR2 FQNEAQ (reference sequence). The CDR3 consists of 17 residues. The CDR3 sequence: CASSLGAELSGANVLTF. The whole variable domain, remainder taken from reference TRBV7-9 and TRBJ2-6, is DTGVSQNPRHKITKRGQNVTFRCDPISEHNRLYWYRQTLGQGPEFLTYFQNEAQLEKSRLLSDRFSAERPKGSFSTLEIQRTEQGDSAMYLCASSLGAELSGANVLTFGAGSRLTVL.

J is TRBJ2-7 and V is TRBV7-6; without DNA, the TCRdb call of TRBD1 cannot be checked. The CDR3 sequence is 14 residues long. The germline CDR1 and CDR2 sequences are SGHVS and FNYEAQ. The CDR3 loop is CASSLGGGASEQYF. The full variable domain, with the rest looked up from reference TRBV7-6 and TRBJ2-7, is GAGVSQSPRYKVTKRGQDVALRCDPISGHVSLYWYRQALGQGPEFLTYFNYEAQQDKSGLPNDRFSAERPEGSISTLTIQRTEQRDSAMYRCASSLGGGASEQYFGPGTRLTVT.

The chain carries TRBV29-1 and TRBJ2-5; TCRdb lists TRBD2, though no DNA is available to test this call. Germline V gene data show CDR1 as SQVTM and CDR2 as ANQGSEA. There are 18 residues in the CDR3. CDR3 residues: CSVGQNGLSGVPQETQYF. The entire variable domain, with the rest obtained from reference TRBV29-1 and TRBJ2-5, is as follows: SAVISQKPSRDICQRGTSLTIQCQVDSQVTMMFWYRQQPGQSLTLIATANQGSEATYESGFVIDKFPISRPNLTFSTLTVSNMSPEDSSIYLCSVGQNGLSGVPQETQYFGPGTRLLVL.

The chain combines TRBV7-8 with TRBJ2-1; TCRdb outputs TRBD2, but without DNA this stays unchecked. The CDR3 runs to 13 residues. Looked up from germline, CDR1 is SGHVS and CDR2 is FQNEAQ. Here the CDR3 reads CASSLALTSEQFF. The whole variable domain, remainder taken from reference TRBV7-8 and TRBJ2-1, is GAGVSQSPRYKVAKRGQDVALRCDPISGHVSLFWYQQALGQGPEFLTYFQNEAQLDKSGLPSDRFFAERPEGSVSTLKIQRTQQEDSAVYLCASSLALTSEQFFGPGTRLTVL.

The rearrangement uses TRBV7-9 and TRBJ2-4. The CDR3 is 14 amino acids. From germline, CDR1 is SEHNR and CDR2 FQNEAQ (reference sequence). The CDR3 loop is CASSSGFAKNIQYF.

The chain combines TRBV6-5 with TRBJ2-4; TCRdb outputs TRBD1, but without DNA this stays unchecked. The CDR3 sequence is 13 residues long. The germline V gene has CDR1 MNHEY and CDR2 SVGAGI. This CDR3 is CASSAAGTNIQYF.

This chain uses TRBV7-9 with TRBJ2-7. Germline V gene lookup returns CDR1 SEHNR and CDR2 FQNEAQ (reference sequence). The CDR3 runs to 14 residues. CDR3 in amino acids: CASSLVTDSYEQYF.

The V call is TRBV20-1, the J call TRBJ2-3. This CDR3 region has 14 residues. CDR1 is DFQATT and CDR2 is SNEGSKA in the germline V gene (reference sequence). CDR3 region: CSARDTSSTDTQYF.

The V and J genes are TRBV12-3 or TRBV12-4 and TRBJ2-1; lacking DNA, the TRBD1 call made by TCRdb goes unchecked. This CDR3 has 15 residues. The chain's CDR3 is CASSLSGGIYNEQFF.

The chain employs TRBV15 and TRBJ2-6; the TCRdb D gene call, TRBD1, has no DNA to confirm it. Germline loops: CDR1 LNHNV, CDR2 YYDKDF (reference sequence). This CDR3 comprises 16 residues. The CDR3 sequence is CATSTMTGSGANVLTF.

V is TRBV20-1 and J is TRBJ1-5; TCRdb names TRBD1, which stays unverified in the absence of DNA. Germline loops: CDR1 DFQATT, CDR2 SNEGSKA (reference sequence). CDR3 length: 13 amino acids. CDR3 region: CSLGQGYNQPQHF.

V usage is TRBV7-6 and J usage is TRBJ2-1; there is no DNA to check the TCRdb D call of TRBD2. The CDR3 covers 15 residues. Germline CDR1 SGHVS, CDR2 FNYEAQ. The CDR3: CASSTTSGAGDEQFF. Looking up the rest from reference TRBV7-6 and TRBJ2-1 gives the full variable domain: GAGVSQSPRYKVTKRGQDVALRCDPISGHVSLYWYRQALGQGPEFLTYFNYEAQQDKSGLPNDRFSAERPEGSISTLTIQRTEQRDSAMYRCASSTTSGAGDEQFFGPGTRLTVL.

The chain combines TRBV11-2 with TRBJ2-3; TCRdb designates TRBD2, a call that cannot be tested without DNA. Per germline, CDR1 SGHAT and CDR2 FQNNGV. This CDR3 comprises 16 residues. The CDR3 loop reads CASSLAVGGASDTQYF.

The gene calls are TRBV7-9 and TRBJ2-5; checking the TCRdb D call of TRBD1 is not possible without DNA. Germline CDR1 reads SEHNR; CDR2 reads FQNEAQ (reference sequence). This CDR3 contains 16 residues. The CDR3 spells CASSPPGTGGQETQYF.

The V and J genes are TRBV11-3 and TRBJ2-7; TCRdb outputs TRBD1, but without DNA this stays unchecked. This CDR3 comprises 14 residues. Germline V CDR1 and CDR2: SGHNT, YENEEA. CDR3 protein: CASSSRDQGSEQYF.

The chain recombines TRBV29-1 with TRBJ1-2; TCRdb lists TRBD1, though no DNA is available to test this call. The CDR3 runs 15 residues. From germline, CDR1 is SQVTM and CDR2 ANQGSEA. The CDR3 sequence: CSVEPSGQGLGGYTF.

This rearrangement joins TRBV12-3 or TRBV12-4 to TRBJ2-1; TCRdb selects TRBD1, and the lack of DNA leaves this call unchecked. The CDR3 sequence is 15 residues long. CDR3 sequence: CASSLVAGYYNEQFF.

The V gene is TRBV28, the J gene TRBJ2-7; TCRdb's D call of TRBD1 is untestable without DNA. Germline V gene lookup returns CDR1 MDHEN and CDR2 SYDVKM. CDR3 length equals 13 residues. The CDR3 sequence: CASSPGQAHEQYF. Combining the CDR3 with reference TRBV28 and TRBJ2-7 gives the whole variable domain DVKVTQSSRYLVKRTGEKVFLECVQDMDHENMFWYRQDPGLGLRLIYFSYDVKMKEKGDIPEGYSVSREKKERFSLILESASTNQTSMYLCASSPGQAHEQYFGPGTRLTVT.

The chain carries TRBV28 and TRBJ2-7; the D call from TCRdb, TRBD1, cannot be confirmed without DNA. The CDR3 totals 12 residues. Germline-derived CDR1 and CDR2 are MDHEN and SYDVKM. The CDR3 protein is CASRPSPYEQYF.

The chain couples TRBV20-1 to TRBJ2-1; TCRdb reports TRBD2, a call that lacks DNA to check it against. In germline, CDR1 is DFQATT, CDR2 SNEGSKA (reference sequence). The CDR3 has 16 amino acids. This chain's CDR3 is CSALLLAEGGYNEQFF.

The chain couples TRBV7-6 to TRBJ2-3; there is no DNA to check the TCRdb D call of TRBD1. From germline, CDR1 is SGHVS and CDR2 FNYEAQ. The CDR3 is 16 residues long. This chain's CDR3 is CASSHSGQGLTDTQYF.